Listed here are 7 T cell receptor beta chains from one sample, sequenced in a study of cytomegalovirus exposure and HLA in healthy donors. PCR was performed using 60 Vbeta and 13 Jbeta primers. Using immunoSEQ multiplex PCR, the repertoire was profiled, and TCRdb retains in-frame clones only, with some absent. The data contain 150,000 to 200,000 clones, 75% to 90% of them singletons. Sequenced: PBMCs. Receptors originate from a girl aged 2-10 years in good health and CMV-seropositive.

V gene TRBV27 combines with J gene TRBJ2-3, with 9 positions matching TRBD2. CDR1 and CDR2 from the germline V gene are MNHEY and SMNVEV (reference sequence). V was pared by 8 bases and J by 7 bases, with 10 bases of the junction left unmatched. This CDR3 has 14 amino acids. CDR3 DNA: TGTGCCAGCGGCAGGGCGGGAGGGCCAAATACGCAGTATTTT. Amino acids: CASGRAGGPNTQYF.

This clone has only a few counts. This chain connects TRBV15 to TRBJ2-3; 7 nucleotides agree with TRBD2. Germline CDR1 LNHNV, CDR2 YYDKDF (reference sequence). Germline trimming cut 0 bases from V and 3 bases from J; bases unmatched to any gene: 3. CDR3 length: 15 amino acids. The CDR3 loop reads CATSREWGGTDTQYF. DNA of the CDR3: TGTGCCACCAGCAGAGAATGGGGAGGGACAGATACGCAGTATTTT.

The CDR3 DNA is TGTGCCAGCAGTGAAAGGTCAGGGTCATTCGGCTACACCTTC. This encodes CASSERSGSFGYTF. This rearrangement joins TRBV2 to TRBJ1-2; maybe TRBD1 (5 bases). The CDR3 is 14 amino acids. The V gene's germline CDR1 is SNHLY and CDR2 FYNNEI. Trimming cost V 2 bases and J 8 bases, with 15 bases left between them.

The chain has TRBV7-9 and TRBJ2-7; 8 bases fit TRBD1. V gave up 5 bases and J gave up 1 base; unmatched junction bases: 7. The CDR3 totals 15 residues. Germline CDR1 is SEHNR and CDR2 is FQNEAQ (reference sequence). The CDR3 region is CASSPGQGRSYEQYF. For the CDR3, the DNA is TGTGCCAGCAGCCCCGGACAGGGTAGGTCCTACGAGCAGTACTTC.

This clone was seen only once. The CDR3 sequence: CASRVTSPNEQFF. The CDR3 DNA reads as TGTGCCAGCAGGGTAACTAGTCCCAATGAGCAGTTCTTC. This chain connects TRBV28 to TRBJ2-1; D is possibly TRBD2 (5 bases). V dropped 6 bases and J dropped 6 bases, with 12 bases sitting between them. The CDR3 has 13 amino acids. Germline CDR1 reads MDHEN; CDR2 reads SYDVKM.

The rearrangement links TRBV5-1 to TRBJ2-6; 10 bases map to TRBD1. Trimming removed 6 bases from V and 4 bases from J; junction bases left unmatched: 10. The CDR3 has 17 amino acids. Germline lookup yields CDR1 SGHRS and CDR2 YFSETQ. CDR3 nucleotides: TGCGCCAGCACGCCCGGGACAGGGGTCGTAGGGGCCAACGTCCTGACTTTC. Its translation: CASTPGTGVVGANVLTF.

In its sample, this clone was seen a few times. The V and J genes are TRBV12-5 and TRBJ2-1; a weak D match, TRBD1 (6 bases). Trimming removed 5 bases at V and 5 bases at J, with 13 bases between. The CDR3 length is 14 residues. Germline V gene sequence: CDR1 LGHNT, CDR2 FRNRAP. CDR3 residues: CASGGWTADNEQFF. The DNA of the CDR3 is TGTGCTAGTGGTGGCTGGACAGCTGACAATGAGCAGTTCTTC.